This T cell receptor beta chain was profiled in a study of shared clonotypes between healthy human individuals. Study-level points and caveats: Around 4.7% was the fraction of naive CD4 clonotypes found shared across four donors.

Method: immunoSEQ multiplex PCR; TCRdb's copy keeps in-frame clones and lacks some. The data contain approximately 1.5 million clones, 95% to 99% of them singletons. CDR1 and CDR2 from the germline V gene are SGHRS and YFSETQ. V shed 3 bases and J 4 bases; nucleotides not matched to a gene: 8. The CDR3 is 15 amino acids. In its sample, this clone was seen once. What it binds is not known. The chain recombines TRBV5-1 with TRBJ1-1; TRBD1 matches at 8 bases. This TCR was recovered from a young man in good health. Specimen: naive CD4+ T cells sorted from blood. Subset defined: CD45RA+ positively selected. CDR3 sequence reads: CASSSTGGYSTEAFF. CDR3 sequence (DNA): TGCGCCAGCAGCTCCACAGGGGGTTATAGCACTGAAGCTTTCTTT.